These 16 T cell receptor beta chains were all obtained from the same sample, sequenced in a study of human T cells and chemical hapten exposure. TCRdb re-called the RACE reads with MiXCR, one entry per CDR3 protein. In the table there are 150,000 to 200,000 distinct CDR3 sequences, roughly 30% of which are singletons. Noted time point: pre-sensitization, week 0. As to treatment: therapeutic diphenylcyclopropenone sensitization with weekly scalp DPC. The material was whole blood, obtained in connection with sensitization to the hapten diphenylcyclopropenone (DPC). These receptors originate from a woman in her 30s with alopecia areata. Some clones in this sample may be carry-over from other donors' samples.

The chain has TRBV6-2 or TRBV6-3 and TRBJ2-7; the match to TRBD2 covers 11 bases. The CDR3 runs 17 residues. CDR1 is MNHEY and CDR2 is SVGEGT in the germline V gene. J gave up 5 bases and V 7 bases, and 16 bases lay outside the gene matches. The CDR3 DNA follows: TGTGCCAGCAAAGAGGGGCGGATAGCGGGAGGGCCTGACGAGCAGTACTTC. This sequence encodes CASKEGRIAGGPDEQYF.

This chain connects TRBV28 to TRBJ1-2, with TRBD1 matching over 7 bases. V shed 7 bases, J shed 4 bases, and the junction held 9 bases outside the gene matches. The CDR3 contains 14 residues. Per the germline V gene, CDR1 is MDHEN and CDR2 is SYDVKM. DNA for the CDR3: TGTGCCAGCACCAATGCCGGGACAGCCTATGGCTACACCTTC. This translates into CASTNAGTAYGYTF.

This clonotype came up a few times. The chain uses TRBV4-2 and TRBJ1-6; TRBD1 matches at 9 bases. Trimming took 0 bases from V and 10 from J; bases not matched to a gene: 4. CDR1 is LGHNA and CDR2 is YNFKEQ in the germline V gene. The CDR3 runs to 15 residues. The CDR3 loop is CASSQDATGGSPLHF. For the CDR3, the DNA is TGTGCCAGCAGCCAAGATGCGACAGGGGGGTCACCCCTCCACTTT.

The CDR3 DNA sequence: TGCGCCAGCAGCTTGGACAGGGGTCAGCCCCAGCATTTT. It specifies CASSLDRGQPQHF. The chain joins TRBV5-1 to TRBJ1-5; 7 bases are a match to TRBD1. The CDR3 runs 13 residues. Looked up from germline, CDR1 is SGHRS and CDR2 is YFSETQ. Trimming removed 0 bases from V and 6 bases from J; junction bases left unmatched: 0.

This clonotype was picked up a small number of times. The J gene is TRBJ2-3, the V gene TRBV6-4; 10 bases align to TRBD2. The CDR3 has 15 residues. CDR1 is MRHNA, CDR2 SNTAGT, per germline. J was trimmed by 1 base and V by 6 bases; bases with no gene match: 4. The chain's CDR3 is CASSALAGGTDTQYF. For the CDR3, the DNA is TGTGCCAGCAGCGCGCTAGCGGGGGGCACAGATACGCAGTATTTT.

This chain joins TRBV27 and TRBJ1-5; 8 positions agree with TRBD1. CDR1 is MNHEY, CDR2 SMNVEV, per germline (reference sequence). CDR3 length: 16 amino acids. With V trimmed by 2 bases and J by 2 bases, 5 bases remained unmatched. The chain's CDR3 is CASSLAGQGGNQPQHF. The CDR3 DNA follows: TGTGCCAGCAGTTTAGCCGGACAGGGTGGCAATCAGCCCCAGCATTTT.

This clonotype was recorded a few times. This sequence joins TRBV9 and TRBJ2-1, with D possibly matching TRBD2 (6 bases). The CDR3 length is 16 residues. In germline, CDR1 is SGDLS, CDR2 YYNGEE. The V and J ends lost 0 bases and 5 bases respectively, with 15 bases between them. The CDR3 loop is CASSVEVGGSHNEQFF. In DNA form, the CDR3 reads TGTGCCAGCAGCGTAGAGGTTGGGGGGTCCCACAATGAGCAGTTCTTC.

This clonotype has just a few counts. The J gene is TRBJ1-1, the V gene TRBV3-1, with D unclear. Germline V gene data show CDR1 as LGHDT and CDR2 as YNNKEL (reference sequence). The CDR3 loop spans 14 amino acids. With 2 bases removed from V and 0 bases from J, the gap between germline ends came to 7 bases. CDR3 amino acids: CASSQRSMNTEAFF. CDR3 nucleotide sequence: TGTGCCAGCAGCCAACGGAGCATGAACACTGAAGCTTTCTTT.

V is TRBV6-5 and J is TRBJ2-7, with 7 bases that match TRBD2. The length of the CDR3 is 14 residues. Germline V gives CDR1 MNHEY, CDR2 SVGAGI. Trimming cost V 5 bases and J 9 bases; bases outside gene matches: 13. The CDR3 DNA follows: TGTGCCAGCAGTCCCGGACTAGATCGCGGATGGCAGTACTTC. Protein sequence: CASSPGLDRGWQYF.

V is TRBV4-3 and J is TRBJ1-1; D ambiguous. The CDR3 has 14 residues. Trimming pared 0 bases from V and 6 bases from J, leaving 11 bases between. Germline loops: CDR1 LGHNA, CDR2 YSLEER. CDR3 amino acids: CASSQDDRVAEAFF. CDR3 in DNA: TGCGCCAGCAGCCAAGATGATAGGGTGGCTGAAGCTTTCTTT.

V usage is TRBV4-3 and J usage is TRBJ2-1, with TRBD1 matching 8 bases. Germline CDR1 reads LGHNA; CDR2 reads YSLEER. The CDR3 sequence is 14 residues long. V shed 4 bases, J shed 5 bases, and the junction held 4 bases outside the gene matches. CDR3 sequence (DNA): TGCGCCAGCAGCCCGGACAGGGACCACAATGAGCAGTTCTTC. Protein product: CASSPDRDHNEQFF.

This clonotype was seen a handful of times. The rearrangement uses TRBV20-1 and TRBJ1-4; no clear D. Germline lookup yields CDR1 DFQATT and CDR2 SNEGSKA (reference sequence). The CDR3 consists of 12 residues. The V end lost 6 bases, the J end lost 0 bases, and 5 bases lay between the germline ends. The CDR3 region has the DNA TGCAGTGCCCGGGCAACTAATGAAAAACTGTTTTTT. This sequence encodes CSARATNEKLFF.

There are many counts of this clonotype. V usage is TRBV12-3 or TRBV12-4 and J usage is TRBJ2-5; no definite D call. V was pared by 0 bases and J by 4 bases, with 3 bases between. The CDR3 is made up of 12 amino acids. The chain's CDR3 is CASSLAAETQYF. CDR3 DNA sequence: TGTGCCAGCAGTTTAGCAGCAGAGACCCAGTACTTC.

This clonotype has only a few counts. The V call is TRBV11-3, the J call TRBJ2-1; D perhaps matches TRBD1 (5 bases). V gave up 6 bases and J gave up 0 bases, with 15 bases separating them. The CDR3 consists of 16 residues. Germline V gene sequence: CDR1 SGHNT, CDR2 YENEEA. For the CDR3, the DNA is TGTGCCAGCAGACAGCTAGGGGAAAGCTCCTACAATGAGCAGTTCTTC. It translates to CASRQLGESSYNEQFF.

The chain carries TRBV5-1 and TRBJ2-7; 9 bases fit TRBD2. This CDR3 contains 17 residues. Germline loops: CDR1 SGHRS, CDR2 YFSETQ. V dropped 4 bases and J dropped 5; count of bases not matched to a gene: 16. CDR3 protein: CASSPGSSGSGGDEQYF. CDR3 sequence (DNA): TGCGCCAGCAGCCCGGGGAGTAGCGGGAGTGGGGGCGACGAGCAGTACTTC. The full variable domain, its missing parts supplied by reference TRBV5-1 and TRBJ2-7, is KAGVTQTPRYLIKTRGQQVTLSCSPISGHRSVSWYQQTPGQGLQFLFEYFSETQRNKGNFPGRFSGRQFSNSRSEMNVSTLELGDSALYLCASSPGSSGSGGDEQYFGPGTRLTVT.

There are a few counts of this clonotype. The chain links TRBV28 to TRBJ1-5; a weak D match, TRBD1 (5 bases). CDR1 MDHEN and CDR2 SYDVKM come from the germline V gene. Between the trimmed V and J ends, which lost 2 bases and 6 bases, there was a span of 14 bases. CDR3 size: 15 residues. CDR3 in amino acids: CASSLSSTGGQPQHF. CDR3 nucleotide sequence: TGTGCCAGCAGTTTAAGCTCAACTGGGGGTCAGCCCCAGCATTTT.